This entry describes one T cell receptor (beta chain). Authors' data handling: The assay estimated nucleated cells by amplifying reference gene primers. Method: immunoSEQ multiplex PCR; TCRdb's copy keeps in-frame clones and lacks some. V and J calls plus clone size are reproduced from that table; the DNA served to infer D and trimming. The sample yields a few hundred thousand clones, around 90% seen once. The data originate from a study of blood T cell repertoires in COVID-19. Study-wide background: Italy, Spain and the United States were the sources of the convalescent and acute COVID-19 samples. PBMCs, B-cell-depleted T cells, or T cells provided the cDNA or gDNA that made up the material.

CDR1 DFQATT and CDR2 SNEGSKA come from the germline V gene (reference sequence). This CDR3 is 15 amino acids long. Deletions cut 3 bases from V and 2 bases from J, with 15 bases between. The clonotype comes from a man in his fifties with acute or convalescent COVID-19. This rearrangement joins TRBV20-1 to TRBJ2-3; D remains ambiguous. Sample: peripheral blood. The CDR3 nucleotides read TGCAGTGCTAGTCCAGTCAACCTCAACACAGATACGCAGTATTTT. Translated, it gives CSASPVNLNTDTQYF.